These 14 T cell receptor beta chains were all obtained from the same sample, sequenced in a study of cytomegalovirus exposure and HLA in healthy donors. The primer mix had 60 Vbeta and 13 Jbeta primers. Assay used: immunoSEQ multiplex PCR; TCRdb lists only in-frame clones, some missing. Its table records some 200,000 clones. Sequenced input: PBMCs. The source of these receptors is a woman younger than 35 in good health and CMV-seropositive.

This chain connects TRBV7-2 to TRBJ2-2, with D unresolved. This CDR3 has 15 residues. Trimming took 1 base from V and 4 from J, leaving 10 bases between them. Germline V gives CDR1 SGHTA, CDR2 FQGNSA. CDR3 coding DNA: TGTGCCAGCAGCTTAGGTCAGGCCATCACCGGGGAGCTGTTTTTT. This encodes CASSLGQAITGELFF.

The genes are TRBV6-5 and TRBJ1-5; TRBD1 matches 9 bases. Germline V lookup: CDR1 MNHEY, CDR2 SVGAGI. Trimming took 10 bases from V and 3 from J; bases not matched to a gene: 7. The CDR3 consists of 14 residues. CDR3 loop: CATAGQGVNQPQHF. CDR3 bases: TGTGCCACCGCGGGACAGGGCGTCAATCAGCCCCAGCATTTT.

J is TRBJ1-6 and V is TRBV7-2; weak D call: TRBD1 (5 bases). Trimming shortened V by 3 bases and J by 9 bases, and 9 bases separated the two germline ends. This CDR3 comprises 13 residues. Germline V gene sequence: CDR1 SGHTA, CDR2 FQGNSA. The CDR3 coding sequence is TGTGCCAGCAGCTTGCGAAGGGGTTCACCCCTCCACTTT. It specifies CASSLRRGSPLHF.

The chain carries TRBV5-1 and TRBJ2-2, with 11 bases that match TRBD1. CDR1 SGHRS and CDR2 YFSETQ come from the germline V gene. The ends lost 6 bases at V and 5 bases at J; junction bases unmatched: 3. The CDR3 consists of 14 residues. Here the CDR3 DNA reads TGCGCCAGCAAGGGACAGGGGGTTACCGGGGAGCTGTTTTTT. It translates to CASKGQGVTGELFF. Variable domain in full (rest from reference TRBV5-1 and TRBJ2-2): KAGVTQTPRYLIKTRGQQVTLSCSPISGHRSVSWYQQTPGQGLQFLFEYFSETQRNKGNFPGRFSGRQFSNSRSEMNVSTLELGDSALYLCASKGQGVTGELFFGEGSRLTVL.

Details on this clone: This sample includes further DNA sequences coding for the same CDR3. The chain joins TRBV9 to TRBJ2-5, with 9 bases lining up with TRBD2. With 0 bases clipped from V and 1 base from J, the junction kept 4 bases outside the gene matches. The CDR3 is 16 residues long. Germline V CDR1 and CDR2: SGDLS, YYNGEE. The CDR3 is CASSVGVAGVQETQYF. The CDR3 coding sequence is TGTGCCAGCAGCGTAGGGGTAGCGGGGGTCCAAGAGACCCAGTACTTC.

This chain joins TRBV7-3 and TRBJ2-7; D may be TRBD2 (6 bases). The V end was cut by 5 bases, the J end by 0 bases, with 14 bases between. The CDR3 has 15 residues. CDR1 is SGHTA and CDR2 is FQGTGA in the germline V gene. The CDR3 region is CASSPGLTFSYEQYF. CDR3 in DNA: TGTGCCAGCAGCCCCGGACTAACCTTCTCCTACGAGCAGTACTTC. The whole variable domain, remainder taken from reference TRBV7-3 and TRBJ2-7, is GAGVSQTPSNKVTEKGKYVELRCDPISGHTALYWYRQSLGQGPEFLIYFQGTGAADDSGLPNDRFFAVRPEGSVSTLKIQRTERGDSAVYLCASSPGLTFSYEQYFGPGTRLTVT.

The chain is built from TRBV18 and TRBJ1-1, with TRBD1 matching 7 bases. The CDR3 contains 15 residues. The V segment lost 3 bases and the J segment 0 bases; nucleotides outside the gene matches: 4. Germline V lookup: CDR1 KGHSH, CDR2 LQKENI. CDR3 residues: CASSPAGTVNTEAFF. Here the CDR3 DNA reads TGTGCCAGCTCACCCGCCGGGACAGTGAACACTGAAGCTTTCTTT.

The rearrangement links TRBV2 to TRBJ1-5; no clear D gene. V gave up 2 bases and J gave up 4 bases, with 9 bases separating them. Germline-derived CDR1 and CDR2 are SNHLY and FYNNEI. This CDR3 is 14 amino acids long. In DNA, the CDR3 is TGTGCCAGCAGTGAACTTGCTAGAAATCAGCCCCAGCATTTT. This encodes CASSELARNQPQHF.

The chain couples TRBV4-3 to TRBJ2-1; the D is unclear. CDR1 is LGHNA and CDR2 is YSLEER in the germline V gene. V was trimmed by 1 base and J by 3 bases, leaving 13 bases between them. This CDR3 comprises 16 residues. CDR3 in DNA: TGCGCCAGCAGCCAAGGGAATATGTACAGCTACAATGAGCAGTTCTTC. Translated, it gives CASSQGNMYSYNEQFF.

This rearrangement joins TRBV5-1 to TRBJ2-1, with 12 nucleotides matching TRBD2. The CDR3 runs to 15 residues. Unmatched junction bases numbered 11, after V lost 1 base and J lost 15 bases. The germline V gene encodes CDR1 SGHRS and CDR2 YFSETQ. The CDR3 spells CASSLNLAGGPPVFF. The CDR3 DNA reads TGCGCCAGCAGCTTGAATCTAGCGGGAGGGCCCCCCGTGTTCTTC.

The chain employs TRBV10-2 and TRBJ1-5, with no clear D. Between the trimmed V and J ends, which lost 7 bases and 3 bases, there was a span of 7 bases. This CDR3 has 12 residues. In germline, CDR1 is WSHSY, CDR2 SAAADI. CDR3 residues: CASKALNQPQHF. The CDR3 DNA reads TGCGCCAGCAAAGCACTCAATCAGCCCCAGCATTTT.

The chain has TRBV4-2 and TRBJ2-1; TRBD2 matches at 7 bases. CDR1 and CDR2 (germline): LGHNA, YNFKEQ. The CDR3 covers 15 residues. V shed 4 bases, J shed 4 bases, and the junction held 7 bases outside the gene matches. As DNA, the CDR3 is TGTGCCAGCAGCCTACTGCGGGAGTCGTACAATGAGCAGTTCTTC. Its protein product is CASSLLRESYNEQFF.

This chain links TRBV7-9 with TRBJ2-3; 8 positions match TRBD2. The CDR3 runs 15 residues. Germline values: CDR1 SEHNR, CDR2 FQNEAQ (reference sequence). The trim removed 4 bases at V and 4 bases at J, leaving 7 bases unmatched. The CDR3 sequence: CASSSGGGPSDTQYF. In nucleotides, the CDR3 is TGTGCCAGCAGCTCAGGCGGGGGGCCATCAGATACGCAGTATTTT. Full variable domain (remainder filled in from reference TRBV7-9 and TRBJ2-3): DTGVSQNPRHKITKRGQNVTFRCDPISEHNRLYWYRQTLGQGPEFLTYFQNEAQLEKSRLLSDRFSAERPKGSFSTLEIQRTEQGDSAMYLCASSSGGGPSDTQYFGPGTRLTVL.

The V call is TRBV2, the J call TRBJ2-5, with D tentatively TRBD1 (6 bases). V shed 2 bases and J shed 4 bases, with 8 bases lying between them. This CDR3 is 13 amino acids long. The V gene's germline CDR1 is SNHLY and CDR2 FYNNEI. In DNA, the CDR3 is TGTGCCAGCAGTGAAAGGGGGAGAGAGACCCAGTACTTC. Translating it yields CASSERGRETQYF.